These T cell receptor beta chains were read from a single sample in a study of CD8+ T cells in alopecia areata. Produced via immunoSEQ multiplex PCR; TCRdb's table is partial and in-frame only. The sample contains 13,000 to 15,000 clones, about 60% of which appear only once. The sample in question was skin, obtained at week 0. The receptors were gathered from a human donor with alopecia areata. The CDR3 runs from the conserved cysteine through the conserved F or W. The D gene is left open where the match is weak. Clone size is given for some rows only: seen once, a few or many times, or a class if the clone is expanded.

v_gene,j_gene,d_gene,abundance,CDR3nt,CDR3aa
TRBV23-1,TRBJ1-4,-,-,TGCGCCAGCAGTCAATCGGGGACCCCGGGAAGAGGTGAAAAACTGTTTTTT,CASSQSGTPGRGEKLFF
TRBV19,TRBJ2-7,TRBD1,-,TGTGCCAGTAGTATGGGACAGGGGGTCGAGCAGTACTTC,CASSMGQGVEQYF
TRBV5-1,TRBJ1-2,-,-,TGCGCCAGCAGCTTCGGGTTAGGGGATACCCCCTATGGCTACACCTTC,CASSFGLGDTPYGYTF
TRBV5-4,TRBJ1-1,TRBD1,-,TGTGCCAGCAGATTAGGACAGGGGTCCACTGAAGCTTTCTTT,CASRLGQGSTEAFF
TRBV5-1,TRBJ2-7,TRBD2,few,TGCGCCAGTATGCCCTGGACTAGCGGATCCTACGAGCAGTACTTC,CASMPWTSGSYEQYF
TRBV4-1,TRBJ1-2,-,-,TGCGCCAGCAGCCAAGGAAGACTTTGGGGCTATGGCTACACCTTC,CASSQGRLWGYGYTF
TRBV6-6,TRBJ2-5,TRBD2,-,TGTGCCAGCAGTCATGCCTTAGCGGGGCAAGAGACCCAGTACTTC,CASSHALAGQETQYF
TRBV7-9,TRBJ2-3,-,-,TGTGCCAGCAGCTTAGCAACGGGGTTCACAGATACGCAGTATTTT,CASSLATGFTDTQYF
TRBV28,TRBJ1-5,-,-,TGTGCCAGCAAACCCGGGACATACAATCAGCCCCAGCATTTT,CASKPGTYNQPQHF
TRBV5-6,TRBJ2-1,-,-,TGTGCCAGCAGCCCCCTGGAGGCAGGACTCAATGAGCAGTTCTTC,CASSPLEAGLNEQFF
TRBV5-1,TRBJ1-1,-,-,TGCGCCAGCAGCTTGGGGATGAACACTGAAGCTTTCTTT,CASSLGMNTEAFF
TRBV5-1,TRBJ1-3,TRBD1,-,TGCGCCAGCAGCTTGGACAGGGGGCGCGGAAACACCATATATTTT,CASSLDRGRGNTIYF
TRBV5-1,TRBJ1-5,TRBD1,-,TGCGCCAGCAGCCCCGGGACAGGGGGCGGCAATCAGCCCCAGCATTTT,CASSPGTGGGNQPQHF
TRBV4-3,TRBJ1-6,-,few,TGCGCCAGCAGCCAAGAGTCGGCTTATAATTCACCCCTCCACTTT,CASSQESAYNSPLHF
TRBV7-3,TRBJ2-6,-,-,TGTGCCAGCAGCCAGACCTCAGGCGTCCTGACTTTC,CASSQTSGVLTF
TRBV7-9,TRBJ2-3,-,-,TGTGCCAGCAGTTACGCACTGACAGATACGCAGTATTTT,CASSYALTDTQYF
TRBV6-5,TRBJ1-6,-,-,TGTGCCAGCAGTTACCGCAAAAGGGGAGATTCACCCCTCCACTTT,CASSYRKRGDSPLHF
TRBV6-1,TRBJ2-7,TRBD1,-,TGTGCCAGCCGTCAAGGGGGCGTACGAGGCGAGCAGTACTTC,CASRQGGVRGEQYF
TRBV28,TRBJ1-2,-,-,TGTGCCAGCAGTTTAAATAAGGGAGGCTACACCTTC,CASSLNKGGYTF
TRBV30,TRBJ2-5,TRBD2,large,TGTGCCTGGAGTGGCTCAAGCGGGGGGGCGAGTGAAGAGACCCAGTACTTC,CAWSGSSGGASEETQYF
TRBV27,TRBJ2-7,-,few,TGTGCCAGCAGTCCCCGGGGGTTCTCCTACGAGCAGTACTTC,CASSPRGFSYEQYF
TRBV19,TRBJ1-2,TRBD1,few,TGTGCCAGTAACTCAGGGGGCCCCTATGGCTACACCTTC,CASNSGGPYGYTF
TRBV5-1,TRBJ1-1,-,few,TGCGCCAGCAGCGTCCGCCCAACAGGGATGGAAAAAGGGAACACTGAAGCTTTCTTT,CASSVRPTGMEKGNTEAFF
TRBV4-3,TRBJ1-6,-,-,TGCGCCAGCAGCCAGGGGACGTGGGGGCGGAATTCACCCCTCCACTTT,CASSQGTWGRNSPLHF
TRBV12-2,TRBJ2-7,-,-,TGTGCAAGTCGCTCCGTTCGGGGGCCGCTCTCCTACGAGCAGTACTTC,CASRSVRGPLSYEQYF
TRBV7-2,TRBJ1-1,-,few,TGTGCCAGCAGCACCCAGGGGAACACTGAAGCTTTCTTT,CASSTQGNTEAFF
TRBV30,TRBJ1-4,TRBD1,few,TGTGCCTGGAGTGGTGGCGGGACAGGGCGGGAAAAACTGTTTTTT,CAWSGGGTGREKLFF
TRBV15,TRBJ2-7,-,-,TGTGCCACCAGCAGAGTGGTGGTCTCCCCCTACGAGCAGTACTTC,CATSRVVVSPYEQYF
TRBV7-2,TRBJ1-2,-,-,TGTGCCAGCAGCCTCGTGGGGGATGAGGGTGGCTACACCTTC,CASSLVGDEGGYTF
TRBV28,TRBJ2-4,TRBD1,-,TGTGCCAGCAGTGCGGCCGGGACAGAAGGAAACATTCAGTACTTC,CASSAAGTEGNIQYF
TRBV28,TRBJ1-1,TRBD1,-,TGTGCCAGCAGTTTGGGAACAGGGGATACTGAAGCTTTCTTT,CASSLGTGDTEAFF
TRBV5-4,TRBJ2-2,-,-,TGTGCCAGCAGCTTGGCCGGATCGGCCGGGGAGCTGTTTTTT,CASSLAGSAGELFF
TRBV5-1,TRBJ1-5,-,-,TGCGCCAGCAGCTTGGGGAGTAGCAATCAGCCCCAGCATTTT,CASSLGSSNQPQHF
TRBV7-2,TRBJ2-6,TRBD1,few,TGTGCCAGCAGCTGGACAGGGTACTCTGGGGCCAACGTCCTGACTTTC,CASSWTGYSGANVLTF
TRBV14,TRBJ1-2,-,few,TGTGCCAGCAGCCAAAAGGGGGGGCGATACTATGGCTACACCTTC,CASSQKGGRYYGYTF
TRBV25-1,TRBJ1-2,-,-,TGTGCCAGCAGTGGGTCCAGACTTTATGGCTACACCTTC,CASSGSRLYGYTF
TRBV5-1,TRBJ1-1,-,-,TGCGCCAGCAGCTTGGAGGGCAGCTTGAACACTGAAGCTTTCTTT,CASSLEGSLNTEAFF
TRBV6-6,TRBJ2-7,TRBD2,-,TGTGCCAGCAGTACCCCGGGACTAGACTACGAGCAGTACTTC,CASSTPGLDYEQYF
TRBV18,TRBJ1-1,-,-,TGTGCCAGCTCACCAGGGGTGAACACTGAAGCTTTCTTT,CASSPGVNTEAFF
TRBV6-8,TRBJ1-5,-,few,TGTGCCAGCAGTTACTCCGGGGCCCCGACGGGTCAGCCCCAGCATTTT,CASSYSGAPTGQPQHF
TRBV27,TRBJ2-2,-,-,TGTGCCAGCAGTTGGGGATTGAACACCGGGGAGCTGTTTTTT,CASSWGLNTGELFF
TRBV18,TRBJ1-5,-,-,TGTGCCAGCTCACTGGGTGTGAATCAGCCCCAGCATTTT,CASSLGVNQPQHF
TRBV9,TRBJ2-7,-,few,TGTGCCAGCAGCGTAGCTTTAGGGGTTACCTACGAGCAGTACTTC,CASSVALGVTYEQYF
TRBV6-6,TRBJ1-1,-,-,TGTGCCAGCAGTTACTCGAACGTGAACACTGAAGCTTTCTTT,CASSYSNVNTEAFF
TRBV30,TRBJ1-3,-,-,TGTGCCTGGTCGTTGAACTCTGGAAACACCATATATTTT,CAWSLNSGNTIYF
TRBV7-2,TRBJ1-5,-,-,TGTGCCAGCAGCTTCGGGGCCCCTTATAGCAATCAGCCCCAGCATTTT,CASSFGAPYSNQPQHF
TRBV9,TRBJ2-3,TRBD2,-,TGTGCCAGCAGCGTAGAGGGACCGGCGGGGGGGAGAGATACGCAGTATTTT,CASSVEGPAGGRDTQYF
TRBV5-5,TRBJ1-6,TRBD1,once,TGTGCCAGCAGCTCAAACCCACAGGGGTGGGATTCACCCCTCCACTTT,CASSSNPQGWDSPLHF
TRBV6-1,TRBJ1-5,-,-,TGTGCCAGCAGTGAAAGGACAGAGAATCAGCCCCAGCATTTT,CASSERTENQPQHF
TRBV5-1,TRBJ1-1,-,-,TGCGCCAGCAGGAGGGGCGGGGGAGGAATGAACACTGAAGCTTTCTTT,CASRRGGGGMNTEAFF
TRBV11-3,TRBJ1-1,-,-,TGTGCCAGCAGCTTAGGAAGGGGCCTAAACACTGAAGCTTTCTTT,CASSLGRGLNTEAFF
TRBV28,TRBJ1-2,-,-,TGTGCCAGCAGTTCCGCCCCAATTCAGGGTCCCTATGGCTACACCTTC,CASSSAPIQGPYGYTF